This passage covers 3 T cell receptor beta chains from one sample sequenced in a study of beta chain features in type 1 diabetes. Expressed TCRB transcripts were sequenced because the isolated RNA had all been reverse transcribed beforehand. Generated by immunoSEQ multiplex PCR, the TCRdb table keeps only in-frame clones and is missing some. The table shows 900,000 or so clones, with 15% to 20% occurring only once. Sequenced sample: naive CD4+ T cells from blood. The origin of the receptors is a woman under 30 in good health.

In nucleotides, the CDR3 is TGTGCCAGCAGCCACAGGGGTGTCGAGACCCAGTACTTC. This gives the protein CASSHRGVETQYF. The genes are TRBV5-4 and TRBJ2-5; 7 bases are a match to TRBD1. Germline assignment: CDR1 SGHNT and CDR2 YYREEE (reference sequence). Germline trimming cut 4 bases from V and 5 bases from J; bases unmatched to any gene: 5. This CDR3 region has 13 residues.

CDR3 protein: CASRAPGQGPYEQYF. CDR3 DNA sequence: TGTGCCAGCAGGGCTCCGGGACAGGGTCCCTACGAGCAGTACTTC. The chain has TRBV6-6 and TRBJ2-7; TRBD1 agrees at 9 bases. Germline values: CDR1 MNHNY, CDR2 SVGAGI (reference sequence). Germline trimming cut 6 bases from V and 2 bases from J; bases unmatched to any gene: 8. This CDR3 has 15 residues.

This clone was counted a few times. V gene TRBV11-2 combines with J gene TRBJ2-1, with TRBD2 matching over 9 bases. Germline CDR1 SGHAT, CDR2 FQNNGV. V lost 0 bases, J lost 4 bases, and 7 bases stayed unmatched. This CDR3 contains 17 residues. CDR3 bases: TGTGCCAGCAGCTTAGATCGGGGCGGGAGGGCGTACAATGAGCAGTTCTTC. Translated: CASSLDRGGRAYNEQFF.